This T cell receptor (beta chain) originates from a study of human T cells and chemical hapten exposure. Background on the study: Alopecia universalis, totalis or areata was present in patients who were mostly female. Per-sample TCR yields varied mainly from small pooled library volume differences.

The CDR3 length is 14 residues. Germline values: CDR1 KGHDR, CDR2 SFDVKD. V lost 2 bases to trimming and J lost 2 bases, with 7 bases between them. Regarding the study as a whole: TCRs exceeding a frequency of 1 in 1000 stayed unchanged under DPC sensitization.

Comment on this clonotype: Its specificity is unknown.

TCRdb re-called the RACE reads through MiXCR, storing one row per CDR3 protein. This sample yields some 110,000 distinct CDR3 sequences, of which approximately 10% are seen a single time; 2% to 2.5% belongs to the top ten. Time point: patch test 3, about 24 weeks after DPC sensitization. Treatment given: therapeutic diphenylcyclopropenone sensitization with weekly scalp DPC. The starting material, unfractionated whole blood, was used for total RNA extraction. This chain joins TRBV24-1 and TRBJ2-3; D gene ambiguous. The sequences come from whole blood, collected in connection with sensitization to the hapten diphenylcyclopropenone (DPC). This TCR derives from a woman aged 45-65 years with alopecia areata. Some clones in this sample may be carry-over from other donors' samples. CDR3 loop: CATSDSDHTDTQYF. The CDR3 nucleotides are TGTGCCACCAGTGATTCGGACCACACAGATACGCAGTATTTT.